A selection of T cell receptor beta chains follows, all from one sample in a study of T-cell reconstitution after alpha-beta-depleted transplantation in children. TCRdb re-called the PCR reads through MiXCR, storing one row per CDR3 protein. The table lists some 390,000 distinct CDR3 sequences, around 21% of them singletons, with 3.8% in the top ten. Sequenced material: PBMCs from the stem cell graft donor, taken from the stem cell graft. These receptors all stem from a human donor who donated a stem cell graft to a child with acute myeloid leukemia. CDR3s include the opening cysteine and the closing phenylalanine or tryptophan. D genes are given only for firm matches.

TRBJ2-6,TRBV4-2,NA,CASSQVRGTWVEVVLTF
TRBJ1-5,TRBV12-3/TRBV12-4,NA,CASTRGLEPQHF
TRBJ2-2,TRBV24-1,TRBD1,CATGTAETGELFF
TRBJ1-4,TRBV5-5,NA,CASSLPGREREKLFF
TRBJ2-2,TRBV20-1,TRBD2,CSARVHRGLAGRNGELFF
TRBJ2-5,TRBV7-6,TRBD2,CASSMTSSSETQYF
TRBJ2-7,TRBV10-3,NA,CAISSLNVDEQYF
TRBJ2-2,TRBV29-1,NA,CSATQGKMNTGELFF
TRBJ2-3,TRBV4-2,NA,CASSHGSTGTDTQYF
TRBJ2-1,TRBV28,NA,CASSPGFGPSLMGEQFF
TRBJ2-7,TRBV28,TRBD2,CASTTRGRTSRYYEQYF
TRBJ2-7,TRBV5-6,TRBD2,CASSLLGLAGYEQYF
TRBJ2-5,TRBV7-2,NA,CASSLGPWDQETQYF
TRBJ2-3,TRBV14,NA,CASSQGVGRLTDTQYF
TRBJ2-7,TRBV20-1,TRBD2,CSARPLAGGDEQYF
TRBJ2-7,TRBV27,NA,CASSLGGGHSYEQYF
TRBJ1-5,TRBV12-3/TRBV12-4,TRBD1,CASSPDRIDQPQHF
TRBJ2-3,TRBV25-1,NA,CASSDDRRGTSGSFTDTQYF
TRBJ2-3,TRBV20-1,NA,CSAPDGHSSTDTQYF
TRBJ2-7,TRBV20-1,TRBD1,CSANDRDPYEQYF
TRBJ2-3,TRBV5-1,TRBD2,CASSLVSGGTDTQYF
TRBJ2-1,TRBV24-1,NA,CATASGEGDNEQFF
TRBJ2-1,TRBV12-3/TRBV12-4,NA,CASSLGTHYNEQFF
TRBJ2-1,TRBV7-6,TRBD1,CASSLGQGALLAGVSEQFF
TRBJ2-2,TRBV12-3/TRBV12-4,NA,CASRTVGQNTGELFF
TRBJ2-7,TRBV7-9,TRBD1,CASSLQGANEQYF
TRBJ2-1,TRBV9,TRBD1,CASSPGTQGDEQFF
TRBJ2-1,TRBV28,TRBD2,CASSFPSGRSEQFF
TRBJ2-7,TRBV7-2,TRBD2,CASSLAGTSGLISYEQYF
TRBJ2-1,TRBV4-3,TRBD1,CASSLLGTGKGDEQFF
TRBJ2-5,TRBV10-3,NA,CAIRPGLGETQYF
TRBJ2-1,TRBV10-1,TRBD2,CASSEAGGNYNEQFF
TRBJ2-7,TRBV20-1,NA,CSARGLSSYEQYF
TRBJ2-7,TRBV12-3/TRBV12-4,NA,CASSSQTDSSYEQYF
TRBJ1-5,TRBV3-1,NA,CASSPLPGVNQPQHF
TRBJ2-1,TRBV19,NA,CASSIDPGGSGVEQFF
TRBJ1-4,TRBV7-9,NA,CASSLARGGPNEKLFF
TRBJ2-1,TRBV19,TRBD2,CASSIVSGTDEQFF
TRBJ1-5,TRBV7-2,NA,CASSDQAGVRNQPQHF
TRBJ2-1,TRBV5-5,TRBD2,CASTGTSGMNEQFF
TRBJ2-6,TRBV15,NA,CATSKDHIWGAGANVLTF
TRBJ2-5,TRBV29-1,NA,CSVEGEETQYF
TRBJ2-3,TRBV12-3/TRBV12-4,NA,CASSMMSLGADTQYF
TRBJ2-1,TRBV2,NA,CASKWDFNNEQFF
TRBJ2-7,TRBV28,NA,CASSFVASSYEQYF
TRBJ2-7,TRBV29-1,TRBD2,CSVGGTSGRREQYF
TRBJ2-7,TRBV19,NA,CASSMGALVSEQYF
TRBJ2-1,TRBV29-1,TRBD2,CSLRTSSYNEQFF
TRBJ1-2,TRBV12-3/TRBV12-4,TRBD1,CASRGQTGNYGYTF
TRBJ2-4,TRBV23-1,NA,CASSQSLQAKNIQYF
TRBJ1-1,TRBV5-5,NA,CASSLGASATEAFF
TRBJ1-4,TRBV4-1,TRBD1,CASSQELRDSVFEKLFF
TRBJ2-1,TRBV7-3,NA,CASSLTIASNEQFF
TRBJ2-1,TRBV7-3,NA,CASSLYNLLSGSSYNEQFF
TRBJ2-3,TRBV7-8,TRBD2,CASSLGLTSGGWGDSDTQYF
TRBJ2-7,TRBV29-1,TRBD2,CSVVGGSTYEQYF
TRBJ2-1,TRBV12-3/TRBV12-4,TRBD2,CASSFGVAGLTYNEQFF
TRBJ1-2,TRBV10-3,NA,CAISGTESGYGYTF
TRBJ2-1,TRBV5-1,TRBD1,CASSLTGGGSYNEQFF
TRBJ2-1,TRBV12-3/TRBV12-4,NA,CASSPYVDEQFF